The 28 T cell receptor beta chains below come from one sample, sequenced in a study of cytomegalovirus exposure and HLA in healthy donors. The PCR had 60 Vbeta and 13 Jbeta primers. The repertoire was sequenced with immunoSEQ multiplex PCR; TCRdb's copy has only in-frame clones and lacks some. The sample data list 55,000 to 75,000 clones. The sequenced sample consisted of PBMCs. These receptors all stem from a male donor in good health and CMV-seronegative.

This chain uses TRBV9 with TRBJ2-5; 9 nucleotides align to TRBD1. Germline V CDR1 and CDR2: SGDLS, YYNGEE. CDR3 length: 15 amino acids. V was clipped by 4 bases and J by 2 bases; unmatched bases: 6. CDR3 DNA: TGTGCCAGCAGCCCCCACAGGGGGCAGCAAGAGACCCAGTACTTC. The encoded protein is CASSPHRGQQETQYF.

The V and J genes are TRBV7-2 and TRBJ2-1; the match to TRBD2 covers 11 bases. J was trimmed by 5 bases and V by 5 bases; bases with no gene match: 5. The germline gives CDR1 SGHTA, CDR2 FQGNSA. The CDR3 extends over 15 amino acids. The DNA for the CDR3 is TGTGCCAGCAGCCTTAGCGGGAGGGGGGACAATGAGCAGTTCTTC. It encodes CASSLSGRGDNEQFF.

V and J are TRBV18 and TRBJ1-2; 7 nucleotides match TRBD1. Germline V gene data show CDR1 as KGHSH and CDR2 as LQKENI. The CDR3 runs to 13 residues. J was trimmed by 7 bases and V by 2 bases; bases with no gene match: 4. The CDR3 spells CASSPDREFGYTF. DNA for the CDR3: TGTGCCAGCTCACCAGACAGGGAGTTTGGCTACACCTTC.

This chain links TRBV28 with TRBJ2-5; D is possibly TRBD1 (6 bases). The CDR3 length is 17 residues. The germline V and J ends were trimmed by 3 bases and 7 bases, with 24 bases remaining between them. Per germline, CDR1 MDHEN and CDR2 SYDVKM. The DNA for the CDR3 is TGTGCCAGCAGTTTTCAAACAGGGCTGCCTCCCAGAGGGACCCAGTACTTC. Residues: CASSFQTGLPPRGTQYF.

This chain connects TRBV7-2 to TRBJ1-5; D unclear. Germline CDR1 is SGHTA and CDR2 is FQGNSA. Trimming removed 4 bases from V and 2 bases from J, with 12 bases in between. The CDR3 consists of 15 residues. CDR3 loop: CASSSREGRNQPQHF. The CDR3 DNA follows: TGTGCCAGCAGCTCTCGGGAAGGGCGCAATCAGCCCCAGCATTTT. The variable domain in full, with the rest retrieved from reference TRBV7-2 and TRBJ1-5, is GAGVSQSPSNKVTEKGKDVELRCDPISGHTALYWYRQSLGQGLEFLIYFQGNSAPDKSGLPSDRFSAERTGGSVSTLTIQRTQQEDSAVYLCASSSREGRNQPQHFGDGTRLSIL.

The genes are TRBV28 and TRBJ1-2; 8 bases align to TRBD1. The V gene end was trimmed by 5 bases and the J gene end by 4 bases; junction bases not matched to a gene: 6. CDR1 and CDR2 from the germline V gene are MDHEN and SYDVKM. The CDR3 is 14 residues long. The CDR3 protein is CASSLRGLGYGYTF. CDR3 coding DNA: TGTGCCAGCAGTCTCAGGGGGCTGGGCTATGGCTACACCTTC.

The chain couples TRBV6-5 to TRBJ1-2, with D tentatively TRBD1 (6 bases). The CDR3 length is 16 residues. Between the trimmed V and J ends, which lost 0 bases and 5 bases, there was a span of 16 bases. Germline V gene data show CDR1 as MNHEY and CDR2 as SVGAGI. The chain's CDR3 is CASSYSPGGGGYGYTF. The CDR3 bases are TGTGCCAGCAGTTACTCCCCTGGGGGAGGGGGGTATGGCTACACCTTC.

The CDR3 region is CASSPGLRQPQHF. CDR3 DNA sequence: TGTGCCAGTAGTCCAGGGTTGCGACAGCCCCAGCATTTT. The gene calls are TRBV19 and TRBJ1-5; tentative D call: TRBD1 (5 bases). Germline CDR1 LNHDA, CDR2 SQIVND (reference sequence). This CDR3 has 13 amino acids. Deletions cut 5 bases from V and 7 bases from J, with 12 bases between.

For this clone: The same CDR3 arises from other DNA sequences in this sample as well. The chain joins TRBV19 to TRBJ2-5, with 8 bases matching TRBD2. Germline V gene data show CDR1 as LNHDA and CDR2 as SQIVND (reference sequence). The CDR3 covers 17 residues. V shed 10 bases and J 5 bases; nucleotides not matched to a gene: 21. The CDR3 loop is CATRQGLAGGRTETQYF. The DNA for the CDR3 is TGTGCCACCCGCCAGGGACTGGCGGGGGGCAGGACGGAGACCCAGTACTTC.

The rearrangement uses TRBV7-6 and TRBJ1-1; the D gene is possibly TRBD1 (5 bases). The CDR3 covers 14 residues. The V end lost 5 bases, the J end lost 2 bases, and 12 bases lay between the germline ends. Per the germline V gene, CDR1 is SGHVS and CDR2 is FNYEAQ. In DNA form, the CDR3 reads TGTGCCAGCAGCCCCCCCAGGGCCAACACTGAAGCTTTCTTT. It encodes CASSPPRANTEAFF.

V and J are TRBV7-9 and TRBJ1-2; TRBD1 aligns across 9 bases. CDR3 size: 16 residues. V shed 5 bases and J 8 bases; nucleotides not matched to a gene: 15. Germline V gene data show CDR1 as SEHNR and CDR2 as FQNEAQ (reference sequence). The CDR3 here is CASSLGQGVEVRGYTF. The CDR3, as DNA: TGTGCCAGCAGCCTGGGACAGGGAGTAGAAGTTCGAGGCTACACCTTC.

The rearrangement uses TRBV15 and TRBJ2-7; possibly TRBD1 for D (6 bases). This CDR3 is 14 amino acids long. Germline CDR1 is LNHNV and CDR2 is YYDKDF (reference sequence). V lost 5 bases and J lost 0, with 11 bases in between. The chain's CDR3 is CATSPRGGSYEQYF. The CDR3, as DNA: TGTGCCACCAGCCCCCGAGGGGGCTCCTACGAGCAGTACTTC.

To note about this clone: Other nucleotide sequences in the sample specify the same CDR3. V usage is TRBV2 and J usage is TRBJ1-2; D remains ambiguous. The V and J ends lost 9 bases and 13 bases respectively, with 18 bases between them. The germline gives CDR1 SNHLY, CDR2 FYNNEI. This CDR3 has 11 residues. The DNA for the CDR3 is TGTGCCAGAAGCTTCTCCGAGCGCTCCACCTTC. It codes for CARSFSERSTF. Drawing the rest from reference TRBV2 and TRBJ1-2, the complete variable domain is EPEVTQTPSHQVTQMGQEVILRCVPISNHLYFYWYRQILGQKVEFLVSFYNNEISEKSEIFDDQFSVERPDGSNFTLKIRSTKLEDSAMYFCARSFSERSTFGSGTRLTVV.

This chain's CDR3 is CASSPGQGPFEQYF. DNA for the CDR3: TGTGCCAGCAGCCCCGGACAGGGGCCATTTGAGCAGTACTTC. V and J are TRBV7-3 and TRBJ2-7; 9 nucleotides match TRBD1. Trimming at V came to 5 bases and at J to 7 bases, leaving 9 bases not matched to a gene. CDR3 length: 14 amino acids. CDR1 SGHTA and CDR2 FQGTGA come from the germline V gene.

CDR3 loop: CASRSTAVETQYF. CDR3 DNA sequence: TGTGCCAGCAGATCCACAGCGGTGGAGACCCAGTACTTC. The chain uses TRBV7-9 and TRBJ2-5; D might be TRBD2 (5 bases). Germline values: CDR1 SEHNR, CDR2 FQNEAQ (reference sequence). Trimming left V 6 bases short and J 5 bases short, with 13 bases between. CDR3 length: 13 amino acids.

The chain has TRBV7-8 and TRBJ1-1, with unresolved D. CDR1 SGHVS and CDR2 FQNEAQ come from the germline V gene. This CDR3 comprises 15 residues. The germline V and J ends were trimmed by 1 base and 13 bases, with 22 bases remaining between them. In DNA form, the CDR3 reads TGTGCCAGCAGCTTAGAAAGGGTCCGGGAGTCCCAAGATTTCTTT. This translates into CASSLERVRESQDFF.

The genes are TRBV6-1 and TRBJ2-1, with a weak D call TRBD1 (6 bases). CDR3 length: 17 residues. V was shortened by 3 bases and J by 3 bases, with 18 bases between the two germline ends. The germline V gene encodes CDR1 MNHNS and CDR2 SASEGT. The CDR3 is CASSEGSGAVIYNEQFF. CDR3 nucleotide sequence: TGTGCCAGCAGTGAGGGGTCAGGGGCGGTCATCTACAATGAGCAGTTCTTC.

This rearrangement joins TRBV19 to TRBJ1-2; 9 nucleotides align to TRBD1. Germline CDR1 and CDR2: LNHDA and SQIVND (reference sequence). V gave up 5 bases and J gave up 8 bases; unmatched junction bases: 12. The CDR3 covers 15 residues. For the CDR3, the DNA is TGTGCCAGTAGTCCCCCGACAGGGGGGAAGAGAGGCTACACCTTC. Protein sequence: CASSPPTGGKRGYTF.

J is TRBJ2-7 and V is TRBV6-1; 7 bases align to TRBD1. CDR3 length equals 14 residues. Unmatched junction bases numbered 9, after V lost 8 bases and J lost 2 bases. Germline CDR1 MNHNS, CDR2 SASEGT. The CDR3 sequence is CASLTSGGPYEQYF. As DNA, the CDR3 is TGTGCCAGCCTTACTTCAGGGGGACCCTACGAGCAGTACTTC.

For the CDR3, the DNA is TGTGCCAGCACTCGGAGACTAGCTGCAAATGAGCAGTTCTTC. The encoded protein is CASTRRLAANEQFF. The genes are TRBV9 and TRBJ2-1; 7 bases fit TRBD2. The CDR3 loop spans 14 amino acids. The V segment lost 6 bases and the J segment 7 bases; nucleotides outside the gene matches: 10. Germline V gives CDR1 SGDLS, CDR2 YYNGEE.

A note on this clone: Within the sample, other DNA sequences also encode this same CDR3. This rearrangement joins TRBV15 to TRBJ2-1, with TRBD1 matching over 9 bases. This CDR3 is 20 amino acids long. V lost 3 bases to trimming and J lost 0 bases; unmatched junction nucleotides: 15. Per germline, CDR1 LNHNV and CDR2 YYDKDF (reference sequence). CDR3 sequence reads: CATSRGTGGRRTSSYNEQFF. The CDR3 DNA sequence: TGTGCCACCAGCAGGGGAACAGGGGGCCGCCGGACCAGCTCCTACAATGAGCAGTTCTTC.

V gene TRBV5-6 combines with J gene TRBJ2-5; D unresolved. V gave up 0 bases and J gave up 2 bases, with 11 bases separating them. From germline, CDR1 is SGHDT and CDR2 YYEEEE. The CDR3 is made up of 15 amino acids. Here the CDR3 reads CASSLALRIQETQYF. The CDR3 DNA reads TGTGCCAGCAGCTTGGCCCTGCGGATTCAAGAGACCCAGTACTTC.

The chain links TRBV5-6 to TRBJ2-7; 8 positions agree with TRBD1. CDR1 is SGHDT and CDR2 is YYEEEE in the germline V gene. The CDR3 is 14 residues long. Trimming cost V 1 base and J 6 bases; bases outside gene matches: 6. CDR3 loop: CASSLRTGLPEQYF. The DNA for the CDR3 is TGTGCCAGCAGCTTGAGGACAGGGCTGCCCGAGCAGTACTTC.

The rearrangement uses TRBV7-9 and TRBJ2-7, with no clear D. V was pared by 3 bases and J by 4 bases, with 4 bases between. Germline values: CDR1 SEHNR, CDR2 FQNEAQ (reference sequence). The CDR3 spans 11 residues. CDR3 DNA sequence: TGTGCCAGCAGCTTCGTTTACGAGCAGTACTTC. Amino acid sequence: CASSFVYEQYF.

The chain has TRBV4-2 and TRBJ2-1, with TRBD2 matching over 9 bases. The J segment lost 0 bases and the V segment lost 0 bases, leaving 6 bases of the junction unmatched. In germline, CDR1 is LGHNA, CDR2 YNFKEQ. The CDR3 contains 18 residues. CDR3 protein: CASSQDLLAGTSYNEQFF. The CDR3 bases are TGTGCCAGCAGCCAAGATCTTCTAGCGGGGACCTCCTACAATGAGCAGTTCTTC.

This rearrangement joins TRBV27 to TRBJ1-2; 9 bases are a match to TRBD1. Germline CDR1 and CDR2: MNHEY and SMNVEV (reference sequence). The CDR3 runs 14 residues. Germline trimming cut 2 bases from V and 6 bases from J; bases unmatched to any gene: 4. In DNA, the CDR3 is TGTGCCAGCAGTTTAAAGGGACAGGGTCATGGCTACACCTTC. It encodes CASSLKGQGHGYTF.

The V call is TRBV4-3, the J call TRBJ1-1; weak D call: TRBD1 (6 bases). The CDR3 spans 14 residues. V lost 7 bases, J lost 6 bases, and 18 bases lay in between. Germline V gene lookup returns CDR1 LGHNA and CDR2 YSLEER. This chain's CDR3 is CASKPGTNGPEAFF. Written as DNA, the CDR3 is TGCGCCAGCAAGCCCGGGACAAACGGTCCTGAAGCTTTCTTT.

The chain recombines TRBV5-1 with TRBJ1-2, with TRBD1 as a possible D gene (5 bases). The V gene lost 2 bases and the J gene lost 4 bases, with 9 bases spanning the gap. Germline-derived CDR1 and CDR2 are SGHRS and YFSETQ. The CDR3 has 13 residues. The CDR3 protein is CASSFRVGYGYTF. CDR3 DNA: TGCGCCAGCAGCTTCAGGGTCGGCTATGGCTACACCTTC.